This TCR beta chain came from a study of blood T cells in healthy people across ages. As for the study in general: About one barcoded beta molecule per two T cells was captured by template switching.

No fewer than 7 million PBMCs went into each sample. Primed by a sample-barcoded 5' primer and a J-beta primer mix, a second PCR proceeded for about 7 to 11 cycles. One entry per CDR3 protein results from TCRdb running MiXCR on the 5' RACE reads. Of 700,000 to 950,000 distinct CDR3 sequences listed, about 42% are singletons. The CDR3 loop spans 15 amino acids. V dropped 5 bases and J dropped 4 bases, with 17 bases sitting between them. This TCR was sampled from a woman aged 55-69 years in good health. V usage is TRBV12-3 or TRBV12-4 and J usage is TRBJ1-1, with TRBD1 as a possible D gene (6 bases). Input material: blood. This CDR3 reads CASSPRGGGRTEAFF. As DNA, the CDR3 is TGTGCCAGCAGTCCCCGGGGAGGGGGACGCACTGAAGCTTTCTTT.